This T cell receptor (beta chain) appears in the sequencing data of a study of regulatory T cells in long-lasting Graves disease. The germline V gene has CDR1 SQVTM and CDR2 ANQGSEA. CDR3 length: 14 amino acids. With 6 bases clipped from V and 1 base from J, the junction kept 8 bases outside the gene matches. Sequencing libraries for TCR beta were prepared with iRepertoire HTBI primers and Arm-PCR of CDR3 regions. Using its own MiXCR run on the multiplex PCR reads, TCRdb lists one record per CDR3 protein. The sample lists about 340,000 distinct CDR3 sequences, roughly a fifth occurring once. Described time point: persistent/refractory GD, antithyroid drugs over 5 years with positive TRAb. Generation of the TCR library employed RNA extracted from PBMCs. The count of this clonotype is one. The antigen remains unidentified. Study-level results: Patients with persistent disease shared 2,500 to 3,500 public clonotypes, outpacing the roughly 950 shared by new patients. Among samples with persistent disease, TRBV28, TRBJ1-2 and TRBJ2-5 were favored.

This TCR came from a female donor with Graves disease. Material: peripheral blood mononuclear cells (PBMCs), obtained when the disease was refractory, from a patient treated with antithyroid drugs. The chain couples TRBV29-1 to TRBJ1-1, with 7 bases lining up with TRBD1. For the CDR3, the DNA is TGCAGCGTCTCGACAGGGAGGAAGAACACTGAAGCTTTCTTT. Protein: CSVSTGRKNTEAFF.